Presented here are 16 T cell receptor beta chains from one specimen sequenced in a study of graft-versus-host responses after intestinal transplantation. Antigens of these TCRs are unknown. Clones were read by immunoSEQ multiplex PCR, and TCRdb kept only the in-frame ones, dropping some. The sample yields roughly 100,000 clones, about 90% seen once. The sample in question was unstimulated CD4+ T cells sorted from spleen or lymph node cells, obtained before intestinal transplant. Receptors were obtained from a human donor who received an intestinal transplant.

This clone appeared a few times. This chain uses TRBV6-6 with TRBJ1-1, with a weak D call TRBD1 (5 bases). The CDR3 totals 15 residues. V was clipped by 4 bases and J by 1 base, with 13 bases between them. CDR1 and CDR2 from the germline V gene are MNHNY and SVGAGI (reference sequence). The chain's CDR3 is CASSWGVGRNTEAFF. The CDR3 nucleotides are TGTGCCAGCAGTTGGGGGGTGGGGCGGAACACTGAAGCTTTCTTT.

This chain links TRBV19 with TRBJ2-3; D not resolved. The CDR3 has 13 residues. V was cut by 5 bases and J by 0 bases, with 6 bases left in between. Germline V gives CDR1 LNHDA, CDR2 SQIVND (reference sequence). CDR3 in amino acids: CASSPQSTDTQYF. The CDR3, as DNA: TGTGCCAGTAGTCCGCAGAGCACAGATACGCAGTATTTT.

This clone was seen a single time. The chain uses TRBV6-1 and TRBJ1-4; D unclear. Deletions cut 6 bases from V and 8 bases from J, with 16 bases between. The CDR3 has 14 residues. The germline V gene has CDR1 MNHNS and CDR2 SASEGT. CDR3 coding DNA: TGTGCCAGCAGAAACCGGGAGATAGTAGAAAAACTGTTTTTT. Its protein is CASRNREIVEKLFF.

The rearrangement links TRBV7-3 to TRBJ2-6, with D perhaps being TRBD1 or TRBD2 (5 bases each). Per germline, CDR1 SGHTA and CDR2 FQGTGA. The CDR3 runs to 17 residues. V lost 5 bases and J 1 base, leaving 15 bases between the germline ends. CDR3 protein: CASSLRGGASGANVLTF. CDR3 sequence (DNA): TGTGCCAGCAGCCTCCGGGGCGGCGCGTCTGGGGCCAACGTCCTGACTTTC.

The table lists this clone with a few counts. The chain has TRBV6-1 and TRBJ2-2, with TRBD1 identical over 7 bases. This CDR3 contains 17 residues. Germline CDR1 reads MNHNS; CDR2 reads SASEGT. Losses at the gene ends were 3 bases for V and 4 bases for J; bases not matched to a gene: 11. The DNA for the CDR3 is TGTGCCAGCAGTGACGGCAGGGGGACGTACAGCACCGGGGAGCTGTTTTTT. It is translated as CASSDGRGTYSTGELFF.

The V and J genes are TRBV11-3 and TRBJ2-5; TRBD2 aligns across 12 bases. CDR1 and CDR2 (germline): SGHNT, YENEEA. Trimming at V came to 2 bases and at J to 4 bases, leaving 5 bases not matched to a gene. The CDR3 spans 16 residues. Here the CDR3 reads CASSLTSGLAGETQYF. In nucleotides, the CDR3 is TGTGCCAGCAGCTTAACATCGGGACTAGCGGGAGAGACCCAGTACTTC.

The chain couples TRBV6-4 to TRBJ2-2; 8 bases are shared with TRBD2. Unmatched junction bases numbered 5, after V lost 7 bases and J lost 4 bases. The germline V gene has CDR1 MRHNA and CDR2 SNTAGT. The CDR3 has 14 amino acids. The CDR3 loop is CASNRGGVTGELFF. CDR3 coding DNA: TGTGCCAGCAACCGGGGGGGGGTCACCGGGGAGCTGTTTTTT.

The chain joins TRBV30 to TRBJ2-5; D possibly corresponds to TRBD1 (5 bases). This CDR3 is 12 amino acids long. V was pared by 5 bases and J by 1 base, with 8 bases between. Germline CDR1 GTSNPN, CDR2 SVGIG (reference sequence). CDR3 in DNA: TGTGCCTGGTCAGGGTCCCAAGAGACCCAGTACTTC. It encodes CAWSGSQETQYF.

On this clone itself: At one end, the junction sequence differs from germline, possibly due to a read error. V gene TRBV11-3 combines with J gene TRBJ2-1; 9 bases are shared with TRBD2. Per germline, CDR1 SGHNT and CDR2 YENEEA. There are 17 residues in the CDR3. The CDR3 DNA reads as TGTGCCAGCAGCCCCCTAGCGGGGAGGAGCTCCTACAATGGGCAGTTCTTC. This translates into CASSPLAGRSSYNGQFF.

The chain combines TRBV28 with TRBJ2-2, with TRBD1 matching 8 bases. Germline CDR1 reads MDHEN; CDR2 reads SYDVKM. This CDR3 has 14 residues. Losses at the gene ends were 11 bases for V and 4 bases for J; bases not matched to a gene: 9. CDR3 region: CAGQRTGITGELFF. The CDR3 DNA reads as TGTGCCGGCCAAAGGACAGGGATCACCGGGGAGCTGTTTTTT.

The chain has TRBV5-1 and TRBJ2-2, with D perhaps being TRBD1 or TRBD2 (5 bases each). The germline gives CDR1 SGHRS, CDR2 YFSETQ. This CDR3 has 17 amino acids. V lost 1 base and J 1 base, leaving 14 bases between the germline ends. The CDR3: CASSLIGWGRNTGELFF. Written as DNA, the CDR3 is TGCGCCAGCAGCTTGATAGGGTGGGGACGGAACACCGGGGAGCTGTTTTTT.

The J gene is TRBJ2-7, the V gene TRBV5-6, with D unresolved. The V gene's germline CDR1 is SGHDT and CDR2 YYEEEE. The CDR3 consists of 15 residues. The V end was cut by 1 base, the J end by 1 base, with 12 bases between. CDR3 sequence (DNA): TGTGCCAGCAGCTTGTTTGACCGAGCATCCTACGAGCAGTACTTC. Protein product: CASSLFDRASYEQYF. Supplemented by reference TRBV5-6 and TRBJ2-7, the full variable domain reads DAGVTQSPTHLIKTRGQQVTLRCSPKSGHDTVSWYQQALGQGPQFIFQYYEEEERQRGNFPDRFSGHQFPNYSSELNVNALLLGDSALYLCASSLFDRASYEQYFGPGTRLTVT.

The chain joins TRBV12-5 to TRBJ2-2; 7 bases match TRBD2. The CDR3 is 15 amino acids. Germline CDR1 LGHNT, CDR2 FRNRAP. The J segment lost 4 bases and the V segment lost 2 bases, leaving 4 bases of the junction unmatched. DNA of the CDR3: TGTGCTAGTGGTTTGTTGATAGCGGGCACCGGGGAGCTGTTTTTT. Encoded protein: CASGLLIAGTGELFF.

This chain links TRBV18 with TRBJ1-1; possibly TRBD1 for D (5 bases). The V end was cut by 6 bases, the J end by 1 base, with 9 bases between. Germline lookup yields CDR1 KGHSH and CDR2 LQKENI. The CDR3 contains 13 residues. CDR3 loop: CASSDTGNTEAFF. CDR3 nucleotide sequence: TGTGCCAGCTCGGACACGGGGAACACTGAAGCTTTCTTT. Together with reference TRBV18 and TRBJ1-1, the CDR3 gives the full variable domain: NAGVMQNPRHLVRRRGQEARLRCSPMKGHSHVYWYRQLPEEGLKFMVYLQKENIIDESGMPKERFSAEFPKEGPSILRIQQVVRGDSAAYFCASSDTGNTEAFFGQGTRLTVV.

This chain connects TRBV7-9 to TRBJ2-3, with TRBD1 matching 9 bases. V shed 2 bases and J 1 base; nucleotides not matched to a gene: 1. The germline CDR1 and CDR2 sequences are SEHNR and FQNEAQ (reference sequence). This CDR3 is built from 15 residues. As DNA, the CDR3 is TGTGCCAGCAGCTTAACAGGGGGCGGCACAGATACGCAGTATTTT. Amino acid sequence: CASSLTGGGTDTQYF.

V and J are TRBV2 and TRBJ1-4, with TRBD1 matching over 8 bases. The germline V gene has CDR1 SNHLY and CDR2 FYNNEI. Trimming removed 6 bases from V and 5 bases from J; junction bases left unmatched: 5. This CDR3 comprises 14 residues. CDR3 bases: TGTGCCAGCAGGTTGACAGGGGAGAATGAAAAACTGTTTTTT. Protein product: CASRLTGENEKLFF. Supplemented by reference TRBV2 and TRBJ1-4, the full variable domain reads EPEVTQTPSHQVTQMGQEVILRCVPISNHLYFYWYRQILGQKVEFLVSFYNNEISEKSEIFDDQFSVERPDGSNFTLKIRSTKLEDSAMYFCASRLTGENEKLFFGSGTQLSVL.